Given below is one T cell receptor (beta chain) in context. There is no known antigen for this receptor. Per-base quality was not reported, and no clone a single base away is much larger than it. The CDR3, cysteine through phenylalanine, is 15 amino acids long. The sequence is cut down to CDR3 DNA, 45 bases in frame from base 1. Looking up the germline V gene yields CDR1 SGHVS and CDR2 FQNEAQ. Deletion took 1 base off V and 9 bases off J, with a span of 16 bases between the germline ends. Whole blood was collected in K2EDTA tubes by collaborating institutions according to the institutions' own protocols. For TCRbeta analysis, collaborators shipped samples in one of three forms: frozen whole blood, isolated PBMCs, or DNA extracted from either of those sample types. The sample originates from a study of blood T cell repertoires in COVID-19 (dated by TCRdb to the early 2020s). Describing the broader study: Samples from collaborators originated in the United States, Italy and Spain and spanned both the acute and convalescent phases of COVID-19. The prospective study material was composed of cDNA or gDNA derived from T cells, B-cell-depleted T cells, or PBMCs. Deeply sampled blood TCRbeta repertoires from subjects exposed to, actively infected with, or recovered from COVID-19 were included in the dataset. The repertoires were released in a freely available public database meant as a resource for research on the immune response to SARS-CoV-2. Samples came from the ongoing ImmuneRACE study (first 160 participants) plus 1,254 subjects from 6 global collaborators. The sample metadata nearly always contained a de-identified subject ID, COVID-19 status, age in years and sex. Where available, HLA class I and class II types were taken from metadata supplied by the sample provider and were not determined by assay-based typing. Findings and caveats that apply to the study as a whole: The quantity of clinical and demographic metadata differed by source and by participant and was supplied without curation.

TCRbeta CDR3 regions were amplified from genomic DNA using the immunoSEQ Assay, a bias-controlled multiplex PCR. The study's processing was this. Within the assay, amplification of reference gene primers was used to estimate how many nucleated cells each sample contained. To quantify the absolute abundance of each unique TCRbeta CDR3 rearrangement, sequence reads were collapsed and filtered. Productive Simpson clonality was computed per sample as the square root of Simpson's diversity index over productive rearrangements. Held by TCRdb, this immuneACCESS table contains in-frame sequences only and omits some clones. Under half of the omission traces to an unresolved V gene where checked; the cause of the rest is unknown. V and J calls and clone size are copied from that table; D and trimming were computed from the DNA. The sample records more than 95,000 clones, about 88% of which are singletons. Over 1% of the sample rests with the top ten.

This clonotype was obtained from an elderly woman with acute or convalescent COVID-19. Sequenced sample: peripheral blood. This sequence uses TRBV7-8 and TRBJ2-1; possibly the D gene is TRBD1, per 5 matching bases. This receptor has the CDR3 CASSLGSFLGVEQFF. The DNA sequence is as follows: TGTGCCAGCAGCTTAGGGTCCTTCCTAGGGGTTGAGCAGTTCTTC.